This T cell receptor (beta chain) was retrieved from a study of T cell changes during pregnancy in multiple sclerosis (dated by TCRdb to about 2019). At the level of the whole study: In women with multiple sclerosis, the researchers looked at how the T cell repertoire shifted as pregnancy progressed.

The library was made by the immunoSEQ multiplex PCR assay. TCRdb obtained this table from immuneACCESS and retained in-frame rearrangements with V and J assigned. These tables miss some clones; where compared with another copy, unresolved V genes account for less than half of the shortfall, and the remainder is unexplained. The sample yields 40,000 or so clones; around nine tenths were counted once. The ten largest make up 0.35% to 0.45% of the sample. From the cysteine through the phenylalanine, the CDR3 covers 14 amino acids. The sequence is cut down to CDR3 DNA, 42 bases in frame from base 1. Based on the germline V gene, the CDR1 and CDR2 sequences are MNHNS and SASEGT. Deletion took 2 bases off V and 5 bases off J, with a span of 12 bases between the germline ends. About this clone: The antigen this receptor binds is unknown. Base qualities are not provided; no much larger clone lies one nucleotide away.

Specimen: CD4+ T cells from peripheral blood mononuclear cells, collected in the third trimester of pregnancy. The receptor's source is a female donor in good health, enrolled as a control in a pregnancy study. The rearrangement combines TRBV6-1 with TRBJ1-1; the D segment cannot be called with confidence. The DNA sequence is TGTGCCAGCAGTGAAAGTGGCACCCAGACTGAAGCTTTCTTT. This encodes CASSESGTQTEAFF.